The clone carrying this TCR beta chain showed up many times. The data stem from a study of identical twins. The authors used template switching to add a universal primer site and gave cDNA unique molecular identifiers. TCRdb used MiXCR to reprocess the 5' RACE reads, holding one entry per CDR3 protein. The repertoire holds about 240,000 distinct CDR3 sequences, with about 11% as singletons. The sequenced sample was memory T cells sorted from blood. The sequence came from a man aged 50 to 59 in good health.

The CDR3 here is CSVVSDDSTQYF. CDR3 coding DNA: TGCAGCGTTGTTTCCGATGATTCGACCCAGTACTTC. The chain combines TRBV29-1 with TRBJ2-5; unclear D gene. Per germline, CDR1 SQVTM and CDR2 ANQGSEA. This CDR3 has 12 residues. V gave up 4 bases and J gave up 7 bases, with 13 bases separating them.